The clone carrying this T cell receptor (beta chain) was detected only once. The antigen remains unidentified. These data belong to a study of vaccination effects on CD4 cells after COVID-19. Study observations and caveats: The post-vaccine spike-reactive clones of convalescents showed a predominance of new vaccine-induced clones.

This CDR3 is 16 amino acids long. V gave up 5 bases and J gave up 2 bases; unmatched junction bases: 8. Germline V CDR1 and CDR2: SEHNR, FQNEAQ (reference sequence). Sequencing was performed with immunoSEQ multiplex PCR; in TCRdb, only in-frame clones are kept and a portion is missing. Among 40,000 to 55,000 clones listed, more than 65% were seen once. Following 10 days of culture, CD4+ T cells were isolated. From March to December 2020, the person had a SARS-CoV-2 infection that was confirmed by PCR. Two-dose vaccination with either BNT162b2 or mRNA-1273 was given to the participants. The chain links TRBV7-9 to TRBJ1-5, with 8 nucleotides matching TRBD1. Source: CD4+ T cells from PBMCs cultured without peptide, taken after COVID-19 vaccination. The sequence was collected from a human donor who had a prior SARS-CoV-2 infection. In DNA form, the CDR3 reads TGTGCCAGCAGCACATCACAGGGGGGAGGCAATCAGCCCCAGCATTTT. Translating it yields CASSTSQGGGNQPQHF.